This TCR beta chain was captured in a study of OX40 agonist ivuxolimab in advanced cancers. Assay: immunoSEQ multiplex PCR; the TCRdb copy retains only in-frame clones and omits some. The repertoire includes tens of thousands of clones, about nine tenths of them detected once, and about 31% sits in the top ten. V was pared by 4 bases and J by 6 bases, with 10 bases between. CDR3 size: 14 residues. Germline V gene data show CDR1 as SEHNR and CDR2 as FQNEAQ (reference sequence). Autoimmune disease history or systemic immunosuppression led to patients being barred. To note about this clone: Its antigen is unknown.

The study, taken as a whole, reports: In a subset of nonresponders, normalized T-cell clonal expansion was also low. CD8+ T cells averaged more expanded clones than CD4+.

Source: CD4+ or CD8+ T cells sorted from blood, taken in a trial of the OX40 agonist ivuxolimab. The gene calls are TRBV7-9 and TRBJ1-6, with D unclear. The receptor's source is an adult with an advanced solid tumor such as melanoma, head and neck, liver or kidney cancer. The CDR3 DNA is TGTGCCAGCAGCTCCCATCTTGGTAATTCACCCCTCCACTTT. Protein product: CASSSHLGNSPLHF. Drawing the rest from reference TRBV7-9 and TRBJ1-6, the complete variable domain is DTGVSQNPRHKITKRGQNVTFRCDPISEHNRLYWYRQTLGQGPEFLTYFQNEAQLEKSRLLSDRFSAERPKGSFSTLEIQRTEQGDSAMYLCASSSHLGNSPLHFGNGTRLTVT.